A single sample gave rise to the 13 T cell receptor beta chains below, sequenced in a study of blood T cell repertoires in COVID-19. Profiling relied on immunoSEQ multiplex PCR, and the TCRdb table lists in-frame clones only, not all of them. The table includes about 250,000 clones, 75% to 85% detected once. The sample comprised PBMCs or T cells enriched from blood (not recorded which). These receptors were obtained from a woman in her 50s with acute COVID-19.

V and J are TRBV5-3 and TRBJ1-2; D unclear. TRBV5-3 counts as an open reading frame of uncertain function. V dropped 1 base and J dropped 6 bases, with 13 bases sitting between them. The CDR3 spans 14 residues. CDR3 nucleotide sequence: TGTGCCAGAAGCTTGCTCCCTCCCCTCGATGGCTACACCTTC. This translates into CARSLLPPLDGYTF.

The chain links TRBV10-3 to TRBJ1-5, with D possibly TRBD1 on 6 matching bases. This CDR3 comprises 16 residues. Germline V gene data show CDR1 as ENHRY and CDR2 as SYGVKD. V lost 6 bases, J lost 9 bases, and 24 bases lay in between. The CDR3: CAIRTLKTGYRRPQHF. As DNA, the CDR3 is TGTGCCATCAGGACACTAAAAACAGGGTATCGTAGGCCCCAGCATTTT.

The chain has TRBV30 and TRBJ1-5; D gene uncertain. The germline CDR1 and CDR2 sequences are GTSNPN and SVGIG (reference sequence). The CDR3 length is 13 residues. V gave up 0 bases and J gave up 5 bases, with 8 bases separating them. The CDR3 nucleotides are TGTGCCTGGAGTGTATTTCGGGATCAGCCCCAGCATTTT. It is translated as CAWSVFRDQPQHF. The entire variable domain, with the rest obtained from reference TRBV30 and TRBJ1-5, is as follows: SQTIHQWPATLVQPVGSPLSLECTVEGTSNPNLYWYRQAAGRGLQLLFYSVGIGQISSEVPQNLSASRPQDRQFILSSKKLLLSDSGFYLCAWSVFRDQPQHFGDGTRLSIL.

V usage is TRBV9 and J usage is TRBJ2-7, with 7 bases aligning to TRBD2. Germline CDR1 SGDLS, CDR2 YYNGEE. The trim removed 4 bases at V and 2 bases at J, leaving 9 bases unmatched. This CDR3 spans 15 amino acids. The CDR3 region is CASSPREGNPYEQYF. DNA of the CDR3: TGTGCCAGCAGCCCTAGGGAGGGGAATCCCTACGAGCAGTACTTC.

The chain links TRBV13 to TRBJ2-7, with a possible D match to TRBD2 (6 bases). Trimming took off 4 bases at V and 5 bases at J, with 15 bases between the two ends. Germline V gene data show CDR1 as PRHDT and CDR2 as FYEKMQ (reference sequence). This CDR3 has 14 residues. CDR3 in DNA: TGTGCCAGCAGCTCGGTAGCGGAGGGTGACGAGCAGTACTTC. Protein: CASSSVAEGDEQYF.

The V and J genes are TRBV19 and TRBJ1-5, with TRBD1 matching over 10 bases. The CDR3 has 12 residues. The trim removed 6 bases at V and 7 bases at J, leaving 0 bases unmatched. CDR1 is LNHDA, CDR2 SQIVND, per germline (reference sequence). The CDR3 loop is CASRTGGQPQHF. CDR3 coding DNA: TGTGCCAGTAGGACAGGGGGCCAGCCCCAGCATTTT.

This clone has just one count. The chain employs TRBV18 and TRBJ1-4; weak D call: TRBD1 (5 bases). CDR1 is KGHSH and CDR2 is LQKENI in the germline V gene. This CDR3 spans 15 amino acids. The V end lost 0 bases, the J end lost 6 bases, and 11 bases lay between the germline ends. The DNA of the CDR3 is TGTGCCAGCTCACCACCGAACCTACAGGATGAAAAACTGTTTTTT. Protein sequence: CASSPPNLQDEKLFF.

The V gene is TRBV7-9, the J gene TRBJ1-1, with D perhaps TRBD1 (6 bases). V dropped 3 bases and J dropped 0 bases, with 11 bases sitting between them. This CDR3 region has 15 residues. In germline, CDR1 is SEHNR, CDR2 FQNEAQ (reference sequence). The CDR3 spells CASSLRDIMNTEAFF. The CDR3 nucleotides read TGTGCCAGCAGCTTGAGGGACATTATGAACACTGAAGCTTTCTTT.

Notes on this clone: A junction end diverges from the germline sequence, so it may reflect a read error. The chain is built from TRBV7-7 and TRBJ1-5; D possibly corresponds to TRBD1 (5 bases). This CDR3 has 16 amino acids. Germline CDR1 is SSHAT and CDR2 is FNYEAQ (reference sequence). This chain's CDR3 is CASSVHRSQGNQPQHF. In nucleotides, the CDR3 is TGTGCTAGCAGCGTCCACAGATCTCAGGGTAATCAGCCCCAGCATTTT.

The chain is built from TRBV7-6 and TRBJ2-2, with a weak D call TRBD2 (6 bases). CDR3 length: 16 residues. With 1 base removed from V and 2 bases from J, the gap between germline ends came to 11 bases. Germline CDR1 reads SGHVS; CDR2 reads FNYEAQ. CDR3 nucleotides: TGTGCCAGCAGCTTAGAGGCGGGGAGAAACACCGGGGAGCTGTTTTTT. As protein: CASSLEAGRNTGELFF.

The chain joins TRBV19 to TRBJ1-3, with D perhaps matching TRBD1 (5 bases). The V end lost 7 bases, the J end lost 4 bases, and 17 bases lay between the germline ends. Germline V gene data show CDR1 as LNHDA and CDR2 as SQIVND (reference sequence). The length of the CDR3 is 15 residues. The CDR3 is CASMAGEAGGNTIYF. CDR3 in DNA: TGTGCCAGTATGGCGGGGGAGGCTGGAGGAAACACCATATATTTT.

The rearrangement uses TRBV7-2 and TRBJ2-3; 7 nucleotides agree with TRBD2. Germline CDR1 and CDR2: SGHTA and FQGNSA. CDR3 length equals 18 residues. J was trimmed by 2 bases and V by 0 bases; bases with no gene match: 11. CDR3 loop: CASSLASGSGYYTDTQYF. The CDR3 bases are TGTGCCAGCAGCTTAGCGAGCGGTAGCGGGTACTACACAGATACGCAGTATTTT.

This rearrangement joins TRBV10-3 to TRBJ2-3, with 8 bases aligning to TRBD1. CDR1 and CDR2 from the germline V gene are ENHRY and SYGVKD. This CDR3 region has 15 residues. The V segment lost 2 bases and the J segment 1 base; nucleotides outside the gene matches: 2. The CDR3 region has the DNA TGTGCCATCAGTGAGGGGACAGGTGGCACAGATACGCAGTATTTT. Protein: CAISEGTGGTDTQYF.